The clone carrying this TCR beta chain has ten or more counts. No antigen is known for it. The data were taken from a study of neurological immune-mediated disorders. Broader study findings: The multiple sclerosis repertoire cluster was not associated with any clinical or MRI feature. CDR3 amino acid sequences found in expanded clones were never shared across subjects, suggesting private repertoires in all groups.

TCRdb independently ran MiXCR on the 5' RACE reads; one entry per CDR3 protein. The table records tens of thousands of distinct CDR3 sequences, 2% to 3% of them present only once. Sequencing was carried out using PBMCs. The TCR originated in a man in his fifties with multiple sclerosis.

The CDR3 DNA sequence: TGTGCCAGCAGCCAAGACGGTGCTAGCGGGGGACACAATGAGCAGTTCTTC. Translation gives CASSQDGASGGHNEQFF. The chain joins TRBV4-2 to TRBJ2-1; TRBD2 matches 10 bases. The CDR3 is 17 residues long. V lost 0 bases and J lost 5; bases outside the gene matches: 7. CDR1 is LGHNA and CDR2 is YNFKEQ in the germline V gene.